This TCR beta chain emerged from a study of human T cells and chemical hapten exposure. For the study at large: Diphenylcyclopropenone doses were given weekly to the scalps of patients across the approximately 25-week study. Study-wide findings and caveats: Positive correlation was observed between PT1 expanded TCR counts and patch test score. Healthy people's immune response may differ from that of the donors, who had alopecia.

This clonotype was seen more than once but under ten times. The target antigen is unknown. The CDR3 consists of 15 residues. With V trimmed by 4 bases and J by 4 bases, 11 bases remained unmatched. The germline gives CDR1 DFQATT, CDR2 SNEGSKA (reference sequence). TCRdb recomputed calls from the RACE reads with MiXCR, one row per CDR3 protein. Among about 190,000 distinct CDR3 sequences, approximately 24% were seen once, and the ten largest hold roughly 2.5%. Specified time point: patch test 3, about 24 weeks after DPC sensitization. Treatment specified: therapeutic diphenylcyclopropenone sensitization with weekly scalp DPC. RNA extraction used unfractionated whole blood as the source of total RNA.

This clonotype was obtained from a woman between 40 and 50 years old with alopecia areata. Some clones in this sample may be carry-over from other donors' samples. The genes are TRBV20-1 and TRBJ2-5; 8 bases agree with TRBD2. The starting material was whole blood, obtained in connection with sensitization to the hapten diphenylcyclopropenone (DPC). The CDR3 nucleotides are TGCAGTGCTAAAGCGGGGGCCGAGGCAGGAGAGACCCAGTACTTC. It specifies CSAKAGAEAGETQYF.